Below, one T cell receptor (beta chain) is given with its context. Its matching antigen is unknown. Clones were read by immunoSEQ multiplex PCR, and TCRdb kept only the in-frame ones, dropping some. The sample consists of under 95,000 clones, about nine tenths of them appearing once. The entry originates in a study of OX40 agonist ivuxolimab in advanced cancers. Study-level information: The patients received agonistic anti-OX40 (CD134) antibody ivuxolimab. General study results and limits: In general, CD8+ T cells held more expanded clones than CD4+ did, on average.

V gave up 4 bases and J gave up 5 bases, with 14 bases separating them. The CDR3 contains 15 residues. In germline, CDR1 is MDHEN, CDR2 SYDVKM. The TCR sequence derives from an adult with an advanced solid tumor such as melanoma, head and neck, liver or kidney cancer. The V gene is TRBV28, the J gene TRBJ1-4, with TRBD1 as a possible D gene (6 bases). Specimen: CD4+ or CD8+ T cells sorted from blood, collected in a trial of the OX40 agonist ivuxolimab. The DNA of the CDR3 is TGTGCCAGCAGTTCCGTCGGGACACGCAATGAAAAACTGTTTTTT. Protein: CASSSVGTRNEKLFF.